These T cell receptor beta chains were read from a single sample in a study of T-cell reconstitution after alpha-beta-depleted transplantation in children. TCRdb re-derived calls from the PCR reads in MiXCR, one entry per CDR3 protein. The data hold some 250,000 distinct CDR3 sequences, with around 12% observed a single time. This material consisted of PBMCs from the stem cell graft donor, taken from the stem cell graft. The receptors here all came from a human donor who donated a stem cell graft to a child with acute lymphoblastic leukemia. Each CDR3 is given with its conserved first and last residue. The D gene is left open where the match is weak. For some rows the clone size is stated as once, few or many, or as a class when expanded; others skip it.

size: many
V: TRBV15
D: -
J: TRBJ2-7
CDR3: CATSRDLPYEQYF
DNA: TGTGCCACCAGCAGAGACCTACCCTACGAGCAGTACTTC

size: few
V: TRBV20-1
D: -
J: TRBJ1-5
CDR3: CSASRGGYSNQPQHF
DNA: TGCAGTGCTAGCCGGGGGGGCTATAGCAATCAGCCCCAGCATTTT

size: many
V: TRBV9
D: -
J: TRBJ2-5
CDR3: CASSVGVMVSETQYF
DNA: TGTGCCAGCAGCGTAGGGGTAATGGTCAGCGAGACCCAGTACTTC

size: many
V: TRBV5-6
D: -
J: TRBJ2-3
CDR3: CASSFGTAGSTDTQYF
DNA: TGTGCCAGCAGCTTCGGAACAGCTGGGAGCACAGATACGCAGTATTTT

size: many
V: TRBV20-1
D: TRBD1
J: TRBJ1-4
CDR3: CSAREETGDEKLFF
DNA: TGCAGTGCTAGAGAGGAGACAGGGGATGAAAAACTGTTTTTT

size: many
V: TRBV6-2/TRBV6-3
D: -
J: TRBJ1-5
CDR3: CASTFRGLFTGSKREGQPQHF
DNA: TGTGCCAGCACCTTCAGGGGCTTATTTACAGGGTCAAAAAGAGAAGGTCAGCCCCAGCATTTT

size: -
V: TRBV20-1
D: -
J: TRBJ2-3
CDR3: CSASDVYKTLLVADTQYF
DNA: TGCAGTGCTAGCGACGTCTATAAGACTTTACTTGTAGCAGATACGCAGTATTTT

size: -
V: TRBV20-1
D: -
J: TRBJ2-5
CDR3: CSASDQGIQETQYF
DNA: TGCAGTGCTAGCGATCAGGGGATTCAAGAGACCCAGTACTTC

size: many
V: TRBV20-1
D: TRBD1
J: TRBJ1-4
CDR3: CSASDRANEKLFF
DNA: TGCAGTGCTTCGGACAGGGCTAACGAAAAACTGTTTTTT

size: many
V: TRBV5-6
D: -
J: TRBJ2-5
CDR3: CASSSLGEEETQYF
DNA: TGTGCCAGCAGCTCCTTAGGGGAGGAGGAGACCCAGTACTTC

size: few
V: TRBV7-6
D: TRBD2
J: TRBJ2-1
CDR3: CASSLRAGSGRGGNEQFF
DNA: TGTGCCAGCAGCTTAAGAGCGGGGAGCGGGAGGGGGGGGAATGAGCAGTTCTTC

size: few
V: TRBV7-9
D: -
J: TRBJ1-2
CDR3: CASSFPNNYGYTF
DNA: TGTGCCAGCAGCTTCCCAAATAACTATGGCTACACCTTC

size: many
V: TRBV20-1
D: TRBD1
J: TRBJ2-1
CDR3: CSARDVRQGQVNEQFF
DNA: TGCAGTGCTAGAGATGTCAGACAGGGTCAGGTCAATGAGCAGTTCTTC

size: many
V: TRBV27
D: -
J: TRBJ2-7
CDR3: CASSLFFPAAYEQYF
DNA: TGTGCCAGCAGTTTATTCTTTCCAGCCGCCTACGAGCAGTACTTC

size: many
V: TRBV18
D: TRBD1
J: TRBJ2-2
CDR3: CASSPLGQRRELFF
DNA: TGTGCCAGCTCACCCCTGGGACAGCGTCGGGAGCTGTTTTTT

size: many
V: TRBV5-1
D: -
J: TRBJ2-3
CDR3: CASSSGAFTDTQYF
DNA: TGCGCCAGCAGCTCCGGGGCCTTCACAGATACGCAGTATTTT

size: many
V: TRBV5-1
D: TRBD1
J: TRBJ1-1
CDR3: CASREGASTEAFF
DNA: TGCGCCAGCAGAGAGGGGGCTTCCACTGAAGCTTTCTTT

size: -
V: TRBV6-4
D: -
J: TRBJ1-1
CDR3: CASRETPNTEAFF
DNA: TGTGCCAGCAGAGAGACTCCGAACACTGAAGCTTTCTTT

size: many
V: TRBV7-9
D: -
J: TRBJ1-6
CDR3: CASQVQGSSPLHF
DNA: TGTGCCAGCCAGGTCCAGGGGAGTTCACCCCTCCACTTT

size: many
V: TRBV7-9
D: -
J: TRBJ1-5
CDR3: CASSLVGRENQPQHF
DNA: TGTGCCAGCAGCTTAGTCGGGAGGGAGAATCAGCCCCAGCATTTT

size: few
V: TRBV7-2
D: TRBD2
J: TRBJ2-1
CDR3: CASRRLGLAGTSSYNEQFF
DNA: TGTGCCAGCAGGAGACTGGGACTAGCGGGGACGAGCTCCTACAATGAGCAGTTCTTC

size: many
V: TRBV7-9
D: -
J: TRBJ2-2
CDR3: CASSLAAGTGELFF
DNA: TGTGCCAGCAGCTTAGCGGCGGGGACCGGGGAGCTGTTTTTT

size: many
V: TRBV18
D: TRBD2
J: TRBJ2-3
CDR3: CASSHRAGAYTDTQYF
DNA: TGTGCCAGCTCGCACCGAGCGGGGGCCTACACAGATACGCAGTATTTT

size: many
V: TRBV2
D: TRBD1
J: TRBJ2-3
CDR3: CASSTGGDTQYF
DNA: TGTGCCAGCAGTACAGGGGGAGATACGCAGTATTTT

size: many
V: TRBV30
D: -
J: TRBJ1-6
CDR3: CARQVAGPNSPLHF
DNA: TGTGCCCGCCAAGTGGCAGGCCCTAATTCACCCCTCCACTTT

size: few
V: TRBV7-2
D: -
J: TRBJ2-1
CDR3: CASSLGGADEQFF
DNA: TGTGCCAGCAGCTTAGGAGGAGCCGATGAGCAGTTCTTC

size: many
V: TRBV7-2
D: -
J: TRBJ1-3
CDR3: CASSLVISPGNTIYF
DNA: TGTGCCAGCAGCTTAGTCATCTCCCCGGGAAACACCATATATTTT

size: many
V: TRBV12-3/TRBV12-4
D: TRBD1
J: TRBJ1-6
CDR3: CASSSRTGWNSPLHF
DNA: TGTGCCAGCAGTTCTAGGACAGGGTGGAATTCACCCCTCCACTTT

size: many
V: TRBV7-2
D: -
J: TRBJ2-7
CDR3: CASSLIDQSSYEQYF
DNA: TGTGCCAGCAGCTTGATAGACCAAAGCTCCTACGAGCAGTACTTC

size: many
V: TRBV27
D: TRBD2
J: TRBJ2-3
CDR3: CASSLMGGDTQYF
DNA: TGTGCCAGCAGTTTAATGGGGGGGGATACGCAGTATTTT

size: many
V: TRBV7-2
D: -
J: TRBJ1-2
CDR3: CASSSGGYTF
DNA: TGTGCCAGCAGCTCCGGAGGCTACACCTTC

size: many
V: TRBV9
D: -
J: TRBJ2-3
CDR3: CASSVAGVADTQYF
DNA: TGTGCCAGCAGCGTAGCGGGAGTAGCAGATACGCAGTATTTT

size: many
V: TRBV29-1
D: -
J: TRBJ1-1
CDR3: CSVEDHTSSGTEAFF
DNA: TGCAGCGTTGAAGATCATACATCCTCGGGCACTGAAGCTTTCTTT

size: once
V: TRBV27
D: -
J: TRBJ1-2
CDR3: CASTPTPGGVYGYTF
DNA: TGTGCCAGCACTCCCACCCCCGGGGGCGTCTATGGCTACACCTTC

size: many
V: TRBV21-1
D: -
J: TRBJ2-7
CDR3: CASSTTSGSSEQYF
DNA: TGTGCCAGCAGCACGACTAGCGGGAGTTCCGAGCAGTACTTC

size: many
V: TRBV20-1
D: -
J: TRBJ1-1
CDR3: CSARAGAMNTEAFF
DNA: TGCAGTGCTAGAGCAGGGGCAATGAACACTGAAGCTTTCTTT

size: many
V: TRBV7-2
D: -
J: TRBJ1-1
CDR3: CASSFVPGGPDEAFF
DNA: TGTGCCAGCAGCTTCGTTCCGGGGGGCCCAGATGAAGCTTTCTTT

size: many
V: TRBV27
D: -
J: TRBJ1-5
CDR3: CASSLTGFSNQPQHF
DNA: TGTGCCAGCAGTTTAACGGGTTTTAGCAATCAGCCCCAGCATTTT

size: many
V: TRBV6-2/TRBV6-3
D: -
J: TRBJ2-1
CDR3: CASSYSSRVNEQFF
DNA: TGTGCCAGCAGTTACTCGAGCAGGGTAAACGAGCAGTTCTTC

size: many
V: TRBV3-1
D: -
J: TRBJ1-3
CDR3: CASSPRRYSGNTIYF
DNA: TGTGCCAGCAGCCCCAGACGGTACTCTGGAAACACCATATATTTT

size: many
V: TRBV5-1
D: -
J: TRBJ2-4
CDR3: CASSLRPGQGAKNIQYF
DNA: TGCGCCAGCAGCCTACGTCCGGGCCAAGGAGCCAAAAACATTCAGTACTTC

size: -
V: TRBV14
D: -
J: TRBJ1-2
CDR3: CASSPDRRGSYGYTF
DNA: TGTGCCAGCAGTCCAGACAGGAGAGGAAGCTATGGCTACACCTTC

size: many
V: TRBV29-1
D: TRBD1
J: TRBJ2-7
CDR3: CSVRTGKREQYF
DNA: TGCAGCGTCCGGACAGGGAAGCGCGAGCAGTACTTC

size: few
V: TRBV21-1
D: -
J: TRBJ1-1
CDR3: CASSKDRNTEAFF
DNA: TGTGCCAGCAGCAAAGACAGGAACACTGAAGCTTTCTTT

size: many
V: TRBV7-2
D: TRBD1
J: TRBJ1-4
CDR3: CASSLTGVGEKLFF
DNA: TGTGCCAGCAGCTTAACAGGGGTGGGCGAAAAACTGTTTTTT

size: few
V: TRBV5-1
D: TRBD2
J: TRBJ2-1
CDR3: CASSYGLAGYNEQFF
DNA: TGCGCCAGCAGCTATGGACTAGCGGGATACAATGAGCAGTTCTTC

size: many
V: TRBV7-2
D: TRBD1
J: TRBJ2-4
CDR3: CASSRTGKNIQYF
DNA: TGTGCCAGCAGCCGGACAGGGAAAAACATTCAGTACTTC

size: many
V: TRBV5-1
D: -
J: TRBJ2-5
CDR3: CASSLEDAETQYF
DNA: TGCGCCAGCAGCTTGGAGGATGCAGAGACCCAGTACTTC

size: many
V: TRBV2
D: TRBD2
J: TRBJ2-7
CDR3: CASRGLAGAYEQYF
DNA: TGTGCCAGCAGGGGACTAGCGGGAGCTTACGAGCAGTACTTC

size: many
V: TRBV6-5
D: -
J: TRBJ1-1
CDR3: CASSYGRGSTEAFF
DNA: TGTGCCAGCAGTTACGGGAGAGGCAGCACTGAAGCTTTCTTT

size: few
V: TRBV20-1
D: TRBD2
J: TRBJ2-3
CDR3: CSGGGPPNDLAVGRDTQYF
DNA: TGCAGTGGCGGAGGTCCCCCGAATGATCTAGCGGTCGGCAGGGATACGCAGTATTTT

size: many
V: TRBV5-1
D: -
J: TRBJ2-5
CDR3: CASSLMGRGIQETQYF
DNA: TGCGCCAGCAGCTTGATGGGACGGGGAATTCAAGAGACCCAGTACTTC

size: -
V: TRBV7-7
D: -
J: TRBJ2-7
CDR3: CASSPGTAPYEQYF
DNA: TGTGCTAGCAGCCCAGGGACGGCACCCTACGAGCAGTACTTC

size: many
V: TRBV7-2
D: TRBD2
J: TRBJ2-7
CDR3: CASSYSGGPYEQYF
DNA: TGTGCCAGCAGCTATAGCGGGGGCCCCTACGAGCAGTACTTC